This TCR beta chain was captured by sequencing in a study of blood T cell repertoires in COVID-19 (TCRdb year 2020). A note on the overall study: The collaborator samples originated in the United States, Italy and Spain and spanned the acute and convalescent phases of COVID-19. The material from the prospective study consisted of cDNA or gDNA derived from T cells, B-cell-depleted T cells, or PBMCs. The dataset comprised deeply sampled blood TCRbeta repertoires from subjects exposed to, actively infected with, or recovered from COVID-19. The repertoires were made available in a free public database intended to serve as a resource for research on the immune response to SARS-CoV-2. Samples came from the ongoing ImmuneRACE study (first 160 participants) plus 1,254 subjects from 6 global collaborators. A de-identified subject ID, COVID-19 status, age in years and sex were almost always included in the sample metadata. Where available, HLA class I and class II types were obtained from metadata supplied by the sample provider rather than from assay-based typing. Summary of the overall study and its limitations: How much clinical and demographic metadata was included differed by source and by participant, and the metadata was provided uncurated.

Via the germline V gene, CDR1 is MGHRA and CDR2 YSYEKL. Spanning cysteine to phenylalanine, the CDR3 consists of 15 amino acids. Only the CDR3 DNA is retained, 45 bases long and in frame from the first base. Deletion took 2 bases off V and 6 bases off J, with a span of 16 bases between the germline ends. Enrolling through a virtual design, the prospective study's participants ranged in age from roughly 18 to 90 years and lived across roughly 23 United States geographic areas. In the prospective study, participants were assigned to cohorts based on the clinical history participants reported in a screening survey and a study questionnaire. Recovered participants in ImmuneRACE Cohort 3 were defined by two consecutive negative NP/OP PCR tests, clearance by a healthcare professional, or resolution of symptoms. Mobile phlebotomists in the prospective study collected whole blood, serum and a nasopharyngeal or oropharyngeal swab from every participant. Prospective study participants could optionally give additional blood draws and questionnaires over a roughly two-month period. Before DNA extraction, prospective study blood samples were shipped either frozen or at room temperature.

TCRbeta CDR3 regions were amplified from genomic DNA by means of the immunoSEQ Assay, a bias-controlled multiplex PCR. For the original study's pipeline: Within the assay, amplification of reference gene primers was used to estimate how many nucleated cells each sample contained. Sequence reads were collapsed and filtered to measure the absolute abundance of every unique TCRbeta CDR3 rearrangement. For each sample, productive Simpson clonality was calculated as the square root of Simpson's diversity index over productive rearrangements. TCRdb re-hosts the immuneACCESS table, in-frame sequences only. Its copies lack some clones; in the studies checked, an unresolved V gene accounts for under half of them, and the cause for the rest is not known. From that table come the V and J calls and clone size; the DNA was used to work out D and trimming. In this sample the table shows fewer than 200,000 clones, roughly four fifths of which occur a single time. Approximately 7.3% of the sample is in the top ten clones.

Points on this clone: Its recognized antigen is unknown. No much larger clone exists at a distance of one base, and base qualities are not known.

Specimen: PBMCs or T cells enriched from blood (not recorded which). This clonotype originated in a man aged 50 to 60 who had recovered from COVID-19. Recombination connected TRBV4-1 to TRBJ1-2, with the identity of the D gene unclear. The CDR3 reads as follows: CASSQYETLSDGYTF. The DNA sequence follows: TGCGCCAGCAGCCAATATGAGACACTCAGTGATGGCTACACCTTC.